This T cell receptor beta chain appears in the sequencing data of a study of cytomegalovirus exposure and HLA in healthy donors. Vbeta (60) and Jbeta (13) primers were used in the PCR. The data were produced by immunoSEQ multiplex PCR, yet TCRdb's version contains in-frame clones alone and is incomplete. The sample includes 75,000 to 90,000 clones, 70% to 80% seen only once; the top ten take over 10%. This CDR3 has 15 residues. In germline, CDR1 is SGHRS, CDR2 YFSETQ. Trimming shortened V by 2 bases and J by 2 bases, and 13 bases separated the two germline ends. V gene TRBV5-1 combines with J gene TRBJ2-5; D remains unclear. What was sequenced was PBMCs. The clonotype was recovered from a human donor in good health. CDR3 in amino acids: CASSFAGSSQETQYF. CDR3 sequence (DNA): TGCGCCAGCAGCTTCGCAGGTAGTAGTCAAGAGACCCAGTACTTC.